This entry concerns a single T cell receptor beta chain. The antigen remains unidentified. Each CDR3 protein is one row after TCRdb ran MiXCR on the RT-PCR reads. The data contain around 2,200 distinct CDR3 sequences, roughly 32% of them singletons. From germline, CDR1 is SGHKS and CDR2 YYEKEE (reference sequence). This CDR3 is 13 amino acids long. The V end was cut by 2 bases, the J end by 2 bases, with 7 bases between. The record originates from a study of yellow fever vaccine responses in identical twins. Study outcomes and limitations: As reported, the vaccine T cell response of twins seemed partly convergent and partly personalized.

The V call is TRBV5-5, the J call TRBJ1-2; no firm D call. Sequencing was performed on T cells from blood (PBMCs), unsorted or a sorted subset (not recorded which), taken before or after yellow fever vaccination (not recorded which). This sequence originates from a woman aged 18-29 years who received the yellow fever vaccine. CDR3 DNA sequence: TGTGCCAGCAGCTTACAACTGAACTATGGCTACACCTTC. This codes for CASSLQLNYGYTF.